Listed here is a single T cell receptor (beta chain). The antigen remains undetermined. Treatment of patients with chemo-refractory metastatic non-small-cell lung cancer consisted of focal radiation plus CTLA-4 blockade with ipilimumab. Sequencing was performed with immunoSEQ multiplex PCR; in TCRdb, only in-frame clones are kept and a portion is missing. Here the sample spans roughly 30,000 clones, around 80% being singletons. The sample belongs to a study of radiotherapy plus CTLA-4 blockade in lung cancer. Study overall: Among enrolled patients, less than 20% responded and about 30% achieved disease control.

Study-wide points: How blood T cell clones changed early, along with interferon-beta, reportedly forecast response best. An expansion of tumor-derived TCR clones occurred in blood after radiotherapy plus ipilimumab.

The source was peripheral blood, collected from a patient treated with radiotherapy plus ipilimumab. The sequence derives from a human donor with non-small cell lung cancer who had stable disease on radiotherapy plus ipilimumab.

CDR3 in DNA: TGTGCCAGCAGACTGGTAGCGAACACCGGGGAGCTGTTTTTT. It codes for CASRLVANTGELFF. This chain links TRBV6-4 with TRBJ2-2; D not certain. The CDR3 loop spans 14 amino acids. The germline V and J ends were trimmed by 6 bases and 0 bases, with 8 bases remaining between them. Germline V gene lookup returns CDR1 MRHNA and CDR2 SNTAGT.